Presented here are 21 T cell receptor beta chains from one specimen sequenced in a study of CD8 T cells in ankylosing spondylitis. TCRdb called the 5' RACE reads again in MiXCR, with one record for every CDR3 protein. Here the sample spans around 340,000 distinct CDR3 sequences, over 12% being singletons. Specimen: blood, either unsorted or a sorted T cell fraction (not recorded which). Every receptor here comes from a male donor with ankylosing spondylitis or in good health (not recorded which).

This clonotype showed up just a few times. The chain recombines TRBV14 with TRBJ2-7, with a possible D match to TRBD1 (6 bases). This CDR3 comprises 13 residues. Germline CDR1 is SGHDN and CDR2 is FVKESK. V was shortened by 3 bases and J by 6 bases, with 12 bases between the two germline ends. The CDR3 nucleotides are TGTGCCAGCAGCCAGGGGACATCCCGCGAGCAGTACTTC. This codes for CASSQGTSREQYF.

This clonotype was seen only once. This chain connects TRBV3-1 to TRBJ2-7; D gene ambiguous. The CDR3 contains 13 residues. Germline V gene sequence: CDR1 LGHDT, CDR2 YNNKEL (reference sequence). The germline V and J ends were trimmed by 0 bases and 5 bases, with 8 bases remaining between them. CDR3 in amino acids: CASSQEGRNEQYF. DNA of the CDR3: TGTGCCAGCAGCCAAGAGGGTAGGAACGAGCAGTACTTC.

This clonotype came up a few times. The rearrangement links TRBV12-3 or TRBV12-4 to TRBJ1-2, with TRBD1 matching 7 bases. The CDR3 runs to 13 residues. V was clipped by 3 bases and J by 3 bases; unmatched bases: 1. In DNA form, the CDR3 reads TGTGCCAGCAGTTTCGGGACAGACTATGGCTACACCTTC. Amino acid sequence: CASSFGTDYGYTF.

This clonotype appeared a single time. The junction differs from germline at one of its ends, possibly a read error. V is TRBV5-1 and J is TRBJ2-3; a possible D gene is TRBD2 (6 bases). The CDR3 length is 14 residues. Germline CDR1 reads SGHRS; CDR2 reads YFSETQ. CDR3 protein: CASSFGGSTDSQYF. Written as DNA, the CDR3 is TGCGCCAGCAGCTTTGGGGGGTCCACAGATTCGCAGTATTTT.

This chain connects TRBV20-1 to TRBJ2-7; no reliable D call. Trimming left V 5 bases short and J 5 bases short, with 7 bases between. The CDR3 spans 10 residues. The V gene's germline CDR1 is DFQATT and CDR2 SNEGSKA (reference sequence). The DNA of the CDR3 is TGCAGTGCTCGTAAGCACGAGCAGTACTTC. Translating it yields CSARKHEQYF.

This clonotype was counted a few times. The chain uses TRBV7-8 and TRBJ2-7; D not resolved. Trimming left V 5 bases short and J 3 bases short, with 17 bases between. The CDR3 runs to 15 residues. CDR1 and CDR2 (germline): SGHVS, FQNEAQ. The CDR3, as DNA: TGTGCCAGCAGCCCGGGTCGTGGGCAGCTCTACGAGCAGTACTTC. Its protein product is CASSPGRGQLYEQYF. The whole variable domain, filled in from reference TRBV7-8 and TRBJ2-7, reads GAGVSQSPRYKVAKRGQDVALRCDPISGHVSLFWYQQALGQGPEFLTYFQNEAQLDKSGLPSDRFFAERPEGSVSTLKIQRTQQEDSAVYLCASSPGRGQLYEQYFGPGTRLTVT.

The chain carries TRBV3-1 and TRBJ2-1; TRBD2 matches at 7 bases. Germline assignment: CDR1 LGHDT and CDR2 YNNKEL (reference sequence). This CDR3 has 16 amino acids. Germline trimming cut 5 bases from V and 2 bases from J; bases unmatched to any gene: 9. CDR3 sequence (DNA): TGTGCCAGCAGCAGAGGGATGGCGGGGGCCTACAATGAGCAGTTCTTC. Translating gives CASSRGMAGAYNEQFF.

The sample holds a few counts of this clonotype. CDR3 sequence reads: CASSRDSLSTDTQYF. CDR3 nucleotide sequence: TGTGCCAGCAGTCGCGACTCTCTCAGCACAGATACGCAGTATTTT. The chain links TRBV12-3 or TRBV12-4 to TRBJ2-3; D unclear. The germline V and J ends were trimmed by 5 bases and 0 bases, with 12 bases remaining between them. The CDR3 sequence is 15 residues long.

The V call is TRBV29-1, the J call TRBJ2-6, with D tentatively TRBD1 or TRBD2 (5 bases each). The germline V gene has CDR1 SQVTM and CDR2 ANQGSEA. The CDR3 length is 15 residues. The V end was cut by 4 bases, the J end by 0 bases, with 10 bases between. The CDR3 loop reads CSVGAGTSGANVLTF. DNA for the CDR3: TGCAGCGTTGGGGCCGGGACCTCTGGGGCCAACGTCCTGACTTTC. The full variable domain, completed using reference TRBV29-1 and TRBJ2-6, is SAVISQKPSRDICQRGTSLTIQCQVDSQVTMMFWYRQQPGQSLTLIATANQGSEATYESGFVIDKFPISRPNLTFSTLTVSNMSPEDSSIYLCSVGAGTSGANVLTFGAGSRLTVL.

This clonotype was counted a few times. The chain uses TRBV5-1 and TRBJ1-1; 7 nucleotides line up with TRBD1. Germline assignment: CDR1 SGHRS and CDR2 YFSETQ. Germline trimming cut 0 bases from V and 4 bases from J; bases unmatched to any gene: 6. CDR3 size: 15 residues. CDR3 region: CASSLVQGSGTEAFF. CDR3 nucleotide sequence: TGCGCCAGCAGCTTGGTACAGGGGTCGGGCACTGAAGCTTTCTTT.

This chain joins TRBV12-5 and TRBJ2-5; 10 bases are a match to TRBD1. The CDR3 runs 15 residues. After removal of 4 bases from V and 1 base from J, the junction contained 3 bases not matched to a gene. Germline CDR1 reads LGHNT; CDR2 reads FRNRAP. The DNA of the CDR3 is TGTGCTAGTGGTTACGGGACAGGGGCCCAAGAGACCCAGTACTTC. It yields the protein CASGYGTGAQETQYF.

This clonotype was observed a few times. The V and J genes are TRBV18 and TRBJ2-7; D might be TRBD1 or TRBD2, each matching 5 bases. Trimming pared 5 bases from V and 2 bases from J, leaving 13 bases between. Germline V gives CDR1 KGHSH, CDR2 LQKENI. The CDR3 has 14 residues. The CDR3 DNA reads TGTGCCAGCTCAGCCGGGACGGTAACCTACGAGCAGTACTTC. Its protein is CASSAGTVTYEQYF.

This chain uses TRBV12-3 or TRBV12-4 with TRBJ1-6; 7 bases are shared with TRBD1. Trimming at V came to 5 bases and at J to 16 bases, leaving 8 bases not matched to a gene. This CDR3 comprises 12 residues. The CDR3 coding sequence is TGTGCCAGCAGTCTCTCCAGGGGGTTACTCCACTTT. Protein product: CASSLSRGLLHF.

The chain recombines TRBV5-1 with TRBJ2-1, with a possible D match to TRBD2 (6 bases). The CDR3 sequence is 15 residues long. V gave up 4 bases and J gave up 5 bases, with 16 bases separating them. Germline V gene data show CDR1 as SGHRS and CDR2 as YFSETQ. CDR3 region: CASSLDTRGDNEQFF. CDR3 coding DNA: TGCGCCAGCAGCCTTGATACGCGGGGAGACAATGAGCAGTTCTTC.

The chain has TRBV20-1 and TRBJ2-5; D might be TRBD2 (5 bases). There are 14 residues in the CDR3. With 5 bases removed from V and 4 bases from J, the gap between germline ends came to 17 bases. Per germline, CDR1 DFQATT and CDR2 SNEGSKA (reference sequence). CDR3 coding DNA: TGCAGTGCTCTAGACCCAATTGGGAGAGAGACCCAGTACTTC. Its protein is CSALDPIGRETQYF.

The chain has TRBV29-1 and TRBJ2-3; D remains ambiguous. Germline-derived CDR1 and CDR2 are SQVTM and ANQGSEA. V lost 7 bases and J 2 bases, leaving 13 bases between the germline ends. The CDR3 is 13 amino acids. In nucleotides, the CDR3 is TGCAGCGCCGGACCCCCCCCCACAGATACGCAGTATTTT. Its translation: CSAGPPPTDTQYF.

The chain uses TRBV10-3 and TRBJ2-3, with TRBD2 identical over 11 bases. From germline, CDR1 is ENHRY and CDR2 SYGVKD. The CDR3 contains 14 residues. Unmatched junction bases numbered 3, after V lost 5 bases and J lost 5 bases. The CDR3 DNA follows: TGTGCCATCAGTCTTAGCGGGAGGGGAGATACGCAGTATTTT. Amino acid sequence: CAISLSGRGDTQYF.

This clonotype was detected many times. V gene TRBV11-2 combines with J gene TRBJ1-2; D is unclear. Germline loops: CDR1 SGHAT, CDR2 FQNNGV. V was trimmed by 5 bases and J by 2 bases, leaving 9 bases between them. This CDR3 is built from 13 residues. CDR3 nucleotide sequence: TGTGCCAGCAGCCCCGCGGGAAACTATGGCTACACCTTC. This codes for CASSPAGNYGYTF.

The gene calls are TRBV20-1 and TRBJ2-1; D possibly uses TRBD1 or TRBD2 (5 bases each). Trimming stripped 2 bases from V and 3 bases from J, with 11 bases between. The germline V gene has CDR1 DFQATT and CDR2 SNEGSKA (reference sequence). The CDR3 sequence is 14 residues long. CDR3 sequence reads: CSARRDGLYNEQFF. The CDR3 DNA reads TGCAGTGCTAGAAGGGACGGACTCTACAATGAGCAGTTCTTC.

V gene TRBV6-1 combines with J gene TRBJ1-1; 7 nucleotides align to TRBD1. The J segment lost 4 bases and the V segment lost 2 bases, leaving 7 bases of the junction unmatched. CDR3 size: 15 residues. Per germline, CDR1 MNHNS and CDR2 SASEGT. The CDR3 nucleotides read TGTGCCAGCAGTGAATTGGGGCAGGGGGGCACTGAAGCTTTCTTT. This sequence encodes CASSELGQGGTEAFF.

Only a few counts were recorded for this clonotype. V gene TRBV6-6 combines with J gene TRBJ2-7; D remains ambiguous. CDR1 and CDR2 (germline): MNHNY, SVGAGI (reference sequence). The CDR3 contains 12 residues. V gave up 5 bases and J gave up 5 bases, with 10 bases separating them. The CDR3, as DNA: TGTGCCAGCAGTCCCCTCGGCCACGAGCAGTACTTC. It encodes CASSPLGHEQYF.